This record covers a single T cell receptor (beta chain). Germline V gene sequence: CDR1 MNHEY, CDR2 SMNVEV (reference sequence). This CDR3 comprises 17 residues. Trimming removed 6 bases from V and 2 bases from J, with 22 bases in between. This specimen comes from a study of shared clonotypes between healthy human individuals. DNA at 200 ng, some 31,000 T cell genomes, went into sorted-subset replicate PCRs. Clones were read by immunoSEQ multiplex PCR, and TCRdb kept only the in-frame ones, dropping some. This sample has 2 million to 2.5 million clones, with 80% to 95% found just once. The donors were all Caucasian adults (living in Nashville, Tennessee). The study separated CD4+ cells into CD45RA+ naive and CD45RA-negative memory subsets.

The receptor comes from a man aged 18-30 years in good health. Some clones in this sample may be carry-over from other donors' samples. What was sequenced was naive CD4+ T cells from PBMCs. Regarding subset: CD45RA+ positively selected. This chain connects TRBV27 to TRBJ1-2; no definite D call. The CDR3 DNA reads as TGTGCCAGCAGCGAACTGGGGAGGTTTCGGTGGAACTATGGCTACACCTTC. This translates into CASSELGRFRWNYGYTF.